This TCR beta chain was documented in a study of CD8 T cells in ankylosing spondylitis. General observations from the study: Ankylosing spondylitis blood seemed to carry a telltale TCR beta motif made of several highly homologous variants. Disease-associated clonotypes exhibited CD8+ identity and were relatively infrequent in peripheral blood.

Quantitative 5'-RACE with molecular barcodes produced the TCR beta libraries. MiXCR, run by TCRdb on the 5' RACE reads, gives a single entry per CDR3 protein. This table has roughly 180,000 distinct CDR3 sequences, around 13% appearing once. This clonotype appeared a few times. The antigen remains unidentified. The receptor was isolated from a male donor with ankylosing spondylitis or in good health (not recorded which). Material for sequencing was blood, either unsorted or a sorted T cell fraction (not recorded which).

CDR3 DNA: TGTGCCAGCAGTTTAGAGGGGGCTAGCTCCTACGAGCAGTACTTC. It encodes CASSLEGASSYEQYF. The V call is TRBV27, the J call TRBJ2-7; 7 positions match TRBD1. With 2 bases clipped from V and 0 bases from J, the junction kept 4 bases outside the gene matches. In germline, CDR1 is MNHEY, CDR2 SMNVEV (reference sequence). The CDR3 covers 15 residues.